This T cell receptor beta chain emerged from a study of blood T cell repertoires in COVID-19. In the study's own analysis: Cell counts per sample came from amplifying reference gene primers. Some clones are missing from TCRdb's copy, which holds only in-frame ones; the method was immunoSEQ multiplex PCR. That table gives V, J and clone size, and the DNA gave D and trimming. The sample holds approximately 100,000 clones, more than 85% seen once. The sample holds one count of this clone. The CDR3 sequence is 18 residues long. CDR1 ENHRY and CDR2 SYGVKD come from the germline V gene. V lost 4 bases to trimming and J lost 0 bases; unmatched junction nucleotides: 6.

The chain couples TRBV10-3 to TRBJ2-1; TRBD2 aligns across 13 bases. The TCR originated in a man between 60 and 70 years old with acute or convalescent COVID-19. Specimen: peripheral blood. The CDR3 DNA follows: TGTGCCATCAGTGCGGGACTAGCGGGAAACGCCTCCTACAATGAGCAGTTCTTC. It is translated as CAISAGLAGNASYNEQFF.